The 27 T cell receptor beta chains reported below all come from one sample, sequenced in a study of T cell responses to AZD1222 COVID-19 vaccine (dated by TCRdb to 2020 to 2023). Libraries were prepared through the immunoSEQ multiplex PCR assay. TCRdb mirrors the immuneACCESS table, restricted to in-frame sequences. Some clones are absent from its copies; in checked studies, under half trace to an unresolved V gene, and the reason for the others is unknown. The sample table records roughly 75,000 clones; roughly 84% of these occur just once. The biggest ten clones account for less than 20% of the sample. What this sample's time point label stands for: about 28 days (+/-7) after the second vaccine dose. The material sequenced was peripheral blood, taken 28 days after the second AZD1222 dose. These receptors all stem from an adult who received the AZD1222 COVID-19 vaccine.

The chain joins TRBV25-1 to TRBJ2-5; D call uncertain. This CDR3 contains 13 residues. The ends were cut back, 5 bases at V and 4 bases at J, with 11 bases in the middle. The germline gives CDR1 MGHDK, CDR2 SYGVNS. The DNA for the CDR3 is TGTGCCAGCAGTCAAGGGAAGGGAGAGACCCAGTACTTC. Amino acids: CASSQGKGETQYF.

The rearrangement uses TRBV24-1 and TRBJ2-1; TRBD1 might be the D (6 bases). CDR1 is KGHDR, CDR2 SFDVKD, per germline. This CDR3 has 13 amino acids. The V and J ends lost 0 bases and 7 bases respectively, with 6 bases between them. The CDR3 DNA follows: TGTGCCACCAGTGATTTGCAGGGGAATGAGCAGTTCTTC. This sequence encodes CATSDLQGNEQFF.

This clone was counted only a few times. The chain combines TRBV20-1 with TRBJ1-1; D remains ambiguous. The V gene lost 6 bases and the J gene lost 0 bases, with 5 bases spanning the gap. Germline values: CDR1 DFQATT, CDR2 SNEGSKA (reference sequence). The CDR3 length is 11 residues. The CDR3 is CSAALNTEAFF. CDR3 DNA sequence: TGCAGTGCGGCATTGAACACTGAAGCTTTCTTT.

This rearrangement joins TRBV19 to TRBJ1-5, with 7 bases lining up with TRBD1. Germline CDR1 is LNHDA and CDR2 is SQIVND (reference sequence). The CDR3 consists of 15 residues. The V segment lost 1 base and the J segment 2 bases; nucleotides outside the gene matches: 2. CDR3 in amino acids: CASSIGGGGNQPQHF. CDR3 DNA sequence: TGTGCCAGTAGTATAGGAGGGGGCGGCAATCAGCCCCAGCATTTT.

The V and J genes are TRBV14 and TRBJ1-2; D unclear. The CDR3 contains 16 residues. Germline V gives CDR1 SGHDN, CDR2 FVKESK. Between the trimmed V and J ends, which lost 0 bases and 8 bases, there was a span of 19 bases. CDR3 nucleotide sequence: TGTGCCAGCAGCCAAGATCAGATCGTCAGTCTTAAGGGCTACACCTTC. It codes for CASSQDQIVSLKGYTF.

In nucleotides, the CDR3 is TGTGCCAGCAGCTACGGGACAGGGGGCGAGCAGTACTTC. It codes for CASSYGTGGEQYF. The rearrangement joins TRBV5-6 to TRBJ2-7, with TRBD1 matching over 11 bases. The V segment lost 3 bases and the J segment 6 bases; nucleotides outside the gene matches: 2. Germline CDR1 and CDR2: SGHDT and YYEEEE. The CDR3 length is 13 residues.

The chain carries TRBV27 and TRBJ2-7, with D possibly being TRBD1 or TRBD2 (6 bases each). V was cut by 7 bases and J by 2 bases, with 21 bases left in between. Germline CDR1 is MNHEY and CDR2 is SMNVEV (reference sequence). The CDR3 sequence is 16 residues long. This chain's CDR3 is CASTLRLGGAPYEQYF. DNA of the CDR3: TGTGCCAGCACCCTCCGGTTGGGGGGCGCACCCTACGAGCAGTACTTC.

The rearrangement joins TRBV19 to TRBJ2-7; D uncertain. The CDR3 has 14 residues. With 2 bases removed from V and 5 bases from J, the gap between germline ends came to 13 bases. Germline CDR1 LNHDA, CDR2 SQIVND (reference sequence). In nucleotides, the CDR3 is TGTGCCAGTAGTATACCGGGCGTATGGGACGAGCAGTACTTC. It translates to CASSIPGVWDEQYF. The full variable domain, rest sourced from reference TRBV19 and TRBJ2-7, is DGGITQSPKYLFRKEGQNVTLSCEQNLNHDAMYWYRQDPGQGLRLIYYSQIVNDFQKGDIAEGYSVSREKKESFPLTVTSAQKNPTAFYLCASSIPGVWDEQYFGPGTRLTVT.

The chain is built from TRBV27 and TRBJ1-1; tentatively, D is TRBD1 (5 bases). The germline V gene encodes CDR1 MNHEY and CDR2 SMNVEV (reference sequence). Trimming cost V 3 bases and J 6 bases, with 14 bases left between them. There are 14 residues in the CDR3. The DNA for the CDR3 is TGTGCCAGCAGTTTCCGGGGGGGTCGGGCTGAAGCTTTCTTT. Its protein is CASSFRGGRAEAFF.

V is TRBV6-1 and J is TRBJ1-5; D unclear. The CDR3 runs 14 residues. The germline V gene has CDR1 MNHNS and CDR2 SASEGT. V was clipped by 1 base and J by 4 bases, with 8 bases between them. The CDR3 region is CASSEEWGNQPQHF. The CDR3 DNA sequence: TGTGCCAGCAGTGAAGAATGGGGTAATCAGCCCCAGCATTTT.

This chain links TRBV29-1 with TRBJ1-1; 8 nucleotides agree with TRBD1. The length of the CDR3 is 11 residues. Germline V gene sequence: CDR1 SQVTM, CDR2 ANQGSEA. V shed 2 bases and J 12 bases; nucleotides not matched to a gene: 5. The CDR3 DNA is TGCAGCGTTGAACCCGGACAGGGCTCTTTCTTT. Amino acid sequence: CSVEPGQGSFF.

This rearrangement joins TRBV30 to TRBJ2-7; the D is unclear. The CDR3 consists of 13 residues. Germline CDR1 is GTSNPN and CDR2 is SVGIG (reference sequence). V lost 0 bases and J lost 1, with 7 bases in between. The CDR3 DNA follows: TGTGCCTGGAGTGTACTCGTTTCCTACGAGCAGTACTTC. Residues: CAWSVLVSYEQYF. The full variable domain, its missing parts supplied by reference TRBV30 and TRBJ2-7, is SQTIHQWPATLVQPVGSPLSLECTVEGTSNPNLYWYRQAAGRGLQLLFYSVGIGQISSEVPQNLSASRPQDRQFILSSKKLLLSDSGFYLCAWSVLVSYEQYFGPGTRLTVT.

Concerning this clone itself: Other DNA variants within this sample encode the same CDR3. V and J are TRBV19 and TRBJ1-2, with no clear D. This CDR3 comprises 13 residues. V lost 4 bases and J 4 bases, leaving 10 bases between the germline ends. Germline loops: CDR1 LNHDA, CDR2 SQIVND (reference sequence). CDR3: CASSSGRSYGYTF. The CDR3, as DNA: TGTGCCAGTAGTAGTGGGCGAAGCTATGGCTACACCTTC.

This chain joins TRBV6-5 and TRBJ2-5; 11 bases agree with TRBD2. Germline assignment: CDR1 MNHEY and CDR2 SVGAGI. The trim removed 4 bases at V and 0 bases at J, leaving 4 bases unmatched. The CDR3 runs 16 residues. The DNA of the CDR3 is TGTGCCAGCAGTTTAGCGGGGGGGCGGTACCAAGAGACCCAGTACTTC. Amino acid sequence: CASSLAGGRYQETQYF.

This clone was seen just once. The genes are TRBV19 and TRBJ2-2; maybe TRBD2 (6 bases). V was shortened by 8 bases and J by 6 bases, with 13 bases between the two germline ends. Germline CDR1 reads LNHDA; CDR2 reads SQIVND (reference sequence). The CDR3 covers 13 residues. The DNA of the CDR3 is TGTGCCAGTCATACGGGGGTTTCCGGGGAGCTGTTTTTT. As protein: CASHTGVSGELFF.

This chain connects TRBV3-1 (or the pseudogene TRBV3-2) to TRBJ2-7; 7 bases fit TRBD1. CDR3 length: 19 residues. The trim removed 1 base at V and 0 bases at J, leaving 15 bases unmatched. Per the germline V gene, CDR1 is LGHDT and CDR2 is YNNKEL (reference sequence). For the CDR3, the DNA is TGTGCCAGCAGCCAAGCTCTGGCCGCTGACAGGGAAACCTCCTACGAGCAGTACTTC. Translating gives CASSQALAADRETSYEQYF.

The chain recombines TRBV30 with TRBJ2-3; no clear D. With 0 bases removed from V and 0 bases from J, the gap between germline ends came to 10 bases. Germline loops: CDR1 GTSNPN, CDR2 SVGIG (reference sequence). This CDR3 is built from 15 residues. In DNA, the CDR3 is TGTGCCTGGAGTGTACGGGCTTCGAGCACAGATACGCAGTATTTT. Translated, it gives CAWSVRASSTDTQYF.

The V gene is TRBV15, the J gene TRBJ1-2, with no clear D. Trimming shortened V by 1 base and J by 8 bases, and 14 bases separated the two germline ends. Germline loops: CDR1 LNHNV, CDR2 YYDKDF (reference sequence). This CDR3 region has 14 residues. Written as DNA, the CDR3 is TGTGCCACCAGCAGAGGAGTGGAGGACTCGGGCTACACCTTC. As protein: CATSRGVEDSGYTF.

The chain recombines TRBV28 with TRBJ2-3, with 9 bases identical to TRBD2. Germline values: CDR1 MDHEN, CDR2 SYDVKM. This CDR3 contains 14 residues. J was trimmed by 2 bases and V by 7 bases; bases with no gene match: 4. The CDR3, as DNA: TGTGCCAGCAACAGCGGGGGGTACACAGATACGCAGTATTTT. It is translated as CASNSGGYTDTQYF.

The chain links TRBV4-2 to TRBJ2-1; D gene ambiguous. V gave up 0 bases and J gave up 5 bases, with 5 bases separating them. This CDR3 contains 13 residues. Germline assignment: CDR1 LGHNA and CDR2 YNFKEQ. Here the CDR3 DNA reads TGTGCCAGCAGCCAAGAAATCCACAATGAGCAGTTCTTC. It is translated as CASSQEIHNEQFF.

Here the CDR3 DNA reads TGCGCCAGCAGCTTGGATTACAGGGGACCTAAAGAGACCCAGTACTTC. It codes for CASSLDYRGPKETQYF. V is TRBV5-1 and J is TRBJ2-5, with 7 bases lining up with TRBD1. Trimming at V came to 0 bases and at J to 3 bases, leaving 8 bases not matched to a gene. The germline CDR1 and CDR2 sequences are SGHRS and YFSETQ. The CDR3 spans 16 residues. The full variable domain, with the rest looked up from reference TRBV5-1 and TRBJ2-5, is KAGVTQTPRYLIKTRGQQVTLSCSPISGHRSVSWYQQTPGQGLQFLFEYFSETQRNKGNFPGRFSGRQFSNSRSEMNVSTLELGDSALYLCASSLDYRGPKETQYFGPGTRLLVL.

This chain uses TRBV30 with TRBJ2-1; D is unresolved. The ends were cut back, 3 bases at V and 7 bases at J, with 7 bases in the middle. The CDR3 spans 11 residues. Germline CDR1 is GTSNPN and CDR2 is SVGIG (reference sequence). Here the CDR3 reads CAWSYGNEQFF. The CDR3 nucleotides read TGTGCCTGGAGCTATGGTAATGAGCAGTTCTTC.

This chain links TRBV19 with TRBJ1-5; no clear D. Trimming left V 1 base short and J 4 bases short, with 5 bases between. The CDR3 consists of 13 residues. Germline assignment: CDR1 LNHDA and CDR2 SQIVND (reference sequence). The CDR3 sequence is CASSIVRNQPQHF. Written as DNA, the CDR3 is TGTGCCAGTAGTATAGTGAGGAATCAGCCCCAGCATTTT.

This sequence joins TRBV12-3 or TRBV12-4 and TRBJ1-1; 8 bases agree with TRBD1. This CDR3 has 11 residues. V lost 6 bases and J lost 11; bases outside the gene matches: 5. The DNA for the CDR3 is TGTGCCAGCAGCGCAGGGGGCCCGGCTTTCTTT. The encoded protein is CASSAGGPAFF.

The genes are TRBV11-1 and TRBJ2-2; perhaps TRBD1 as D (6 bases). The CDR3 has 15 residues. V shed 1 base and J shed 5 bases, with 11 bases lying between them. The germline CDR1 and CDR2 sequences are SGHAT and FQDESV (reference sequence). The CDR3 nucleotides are TGTGCCAGCAGCTTAGGGGGGCCCGAGACCGGGGAGCTGTTTTTT. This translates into CASSLGGPETGELFF.

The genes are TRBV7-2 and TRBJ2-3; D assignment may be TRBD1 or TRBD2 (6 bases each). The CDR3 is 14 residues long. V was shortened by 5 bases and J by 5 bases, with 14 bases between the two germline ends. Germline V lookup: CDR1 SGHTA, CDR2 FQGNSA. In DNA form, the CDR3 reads TGTGCCAGCAGCGCGTCGGGGGCGAGAGATACGCAGTATTTT. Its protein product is CASSASGARDTQYF.

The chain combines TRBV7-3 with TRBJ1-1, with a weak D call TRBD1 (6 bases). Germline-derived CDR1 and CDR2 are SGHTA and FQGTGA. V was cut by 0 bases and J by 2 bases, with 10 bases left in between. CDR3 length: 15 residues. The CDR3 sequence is CASSLTGGRNTEAFF. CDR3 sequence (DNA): TGTGCCAGCAGCTTAACAGGGGGTAGAAACACTGAAGCTTTCTTT. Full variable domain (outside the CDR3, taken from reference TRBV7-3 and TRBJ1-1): GAGVSQTPSNKVTEKGKYVELRCDPISGHTALYWYRQSLGQGPEFLIYFQGTGAADDSGLPNDRFFAVRPEGSVSTLKIQRTERGDSAVYLCASSLTGGRNTEAFFGQGTRLTVV.